Listed below are T cell receptor beta chains from one sample, sequenced in a study of CD8+ T cells in alopecia areata. Generated by immunoSEQ multiplex PCR, the TCRdb table keeps only in-frame clones and is missing some. The sample has hundreds of thousands of clones; 66% are singletons. The input for sequencing was CD4+ T cells sorted from blood, taken at approximately week 45, from a patient treated with tofacitinib. Every receptor here comes from a human donor with alopecia areata. Each CDR3 is given with its conserved first and last residue. Each record gives: J gene, clone size, V gene, D gene, CDR3 DNA, CDR3 protein. A D gene is named only where the DNA matches it firmly. Clone size appears in some rows only: once, few, many, or a class for an expanded clone.

j_call: TRBJ2-2; clone_size: few; v_call: TRBV5-6; d_call: NA; cdr3_nt: TGTGCCAGCAGCTTGGAGTTTCGCGGGGAGCTGTTTTTT; cdr3_aa: CASSLEFRGELFF
j_call: TRBJ2-1; clone_size: medium-sized; v_call: TRBV6-1; d_call: NA; cdr3_nt: TGTGCCAGCAGTGATTGGGGACGCAACAATGAGCAGTTCTTC; cdr3_aa: CASSDWGRNNEQFF
j_call: TRBJ2-5; clone_size: NA; v_call: TRBV5-1; d_call: TRBD2; cdr3_nt: TGCGCCAGCAGTTTATTTAGCGGGGGGATCCAAGAGACCCAGTACTTC; cdr3_aa: CASSLFSGGIQETQYF
j_call: TRBJ2-5; clone_size: NA; v_call: TRBV10-2; d_call: NA; cdr3_nt: TGCGCCAGCAGTGAGGAGGAGACCCAGTACTTC; cdr3_aa: CASSEEETQYF
j_call: TRBJ2-3; clone_size: NA; v_call: TRBV25-1; d_call: NA; cdr3_nt: TGTGCCAGCAGTGAATGGTTAAGCACAGATACGCAGTATTTT; cdr3_aa: CASSEWLSTDTQYF
j_call: TRBJ2-6; clone_size: NA; v_call: TRBV15; d_call: TRBD1; cdr3_nt: TGTGCCACCAGCAGAGATCTGACAGGGTTGCGCTCTGGGGCCAACGTCCTGACTTTC; cdr3_aa: CATSRDLTGLRSGANVLTF
j_call: TRBJ1-1; clone_size: NA; v_call: TRBV30; d_call: NA; cdr3_nt: TGTGCCTGGAGTGTTGGGGGGCTGGGGGCTTTCTTC; cdr3_aa: CAWSVGGLGAFF
j_call: TRBJ2-7; clone_size: NA; v_call: TRBV4-3; d_call: TRBD1; cdr3_nt: TGCGCCAGCAGCCAAACCCCCATCGGGACAGGGGTCTACGAGCAGTACTTC; cdr3_aa: CASSQTPIGTGVYEQYF
j_call: TRBJ2-1; clone_size: NA; v_call: TRBV5-1; d_call: NA; cdr3_nt: TGCGCCAGCAGTGAGGAAGCCAATGAGCAGTTCTTC; cdr3_aa: CASSEEANEQFF
j_call: TRBJ1-1; clone_size: NA; v_call: TRBV29-1; d_call: NA; cdr3_nt: TGCAGCGTTGAAAGGGGCTTGAACACTGAAGCTTTCTTT; cdr3_aa: CSVERGLNTEAFF
j_call: TRBJ1-1; clone_size: once; v_call: TRBV11-2; d_call: NA; cdr3_nt: TGTGCCAGCAGCCCCACAGAGAACACTGAAGCTTTCTTT; cdr3_aa: CASSPTENTEAFF
j_call: TRBJ1-1; clone_size: NA; v_call: TRBV5-1; d_call: TRBD1; cdr3_nt: TGCGCCAGCAGCCACGGGACAGGGTGGAACACTGAAGCTTTCTTT; cdr3_aa: CASSHGTGWNTEAFF
j_call: TRBJ2-2; clone_size: NA; v_call: TRBV2; d_call: NA; cdr3_nt: TGTGCCAGCAGTTCACTGGGACACACCACCGGGGAGCTGTTTTTT; cdr3_aa: CASSSLGHTTGELFF
j_call: TRBJ1-1; clone_size: NA; v_call: TRBV30; d_call: NA; cdr3_nt: TGTGCCTGGCGCCACACGGCAGGGACTGCTTTCTTT; cdr3_aa: CAWRHTAGTAFF
j_call: TRBJ2-1; clone_size: NA; v_call: TRBV29-1; d_call: NA; cdr3_nt: TGCAGTAACGGGGATGGACCATACAATGAGCAGTTCTTC; cdr3_aa: CSNGDGPYNEQFF
j_call: TRBJ2-7; clone_size: NA; v_call: TRBV19; d_call: TRBD1; cdr3_nt: TGTGCCAGTAGCCGCAGACAGGGTATGACCTACGAGCAGTACTTC; cdr3_aa: CASSRRQGMTYEQYF
j_call: TRBJ2-6; clone_size: NA; v_call: TRBV14; d_call: NA; cdr3_nt: TGTGCCAGCAGCCCACGCTCTGGGGCCAACGTCCTGACTTTC; cdr3_aa: CASSPRSGANVLTF
j_call: TRBJ2-2; clone_size: NA; v_call: TRBV30; d_call: NA; cdr3_nt: TGTGCCTGGGGGGATGGACGGACGAACACCGGGGAGCTGTTTTTT; cdr3_aa: CAWGDGRTNTGELFF
j_call: TRBJ2-3; clone_size: once; v_call: TRBV29-1; d_call: NA; cdr3_nt: TGCAGCGGGGGGGCAGGGAGCCTTTATACGCAGTATTTT; cdr3_aa: CSGGAGSLYTQYF
j_call: TRBJ2-2; clone_size: once; v_call: TRBV5-6; d_call: TRBD1; cdr3_nt: TGTGCCAGCAGCTTCCCCACAGGGGATTTCCCCGGGGAGCTGTTTTTT; cdr3_aa: CASSFPTGDFPGELFF
j_call: TRBJ1-2; clone_size: NA; v_call: TRBV6-5; d_call: NA; cdr3_nt: TGTGCCAGCAGTCGAGGACTCTCCTTGGGCTATGGCTACACCTTC; cdr3_aa: CASSRGLSLGYGYTF
j_call: TRBJ1-2; clone_size: NA; v_call: TRBV29-1; d_call: NA; cdr3_nt: TGCAGCGTTGTAGTCGGGGCACACGCCACCAACTATGGCTACACCTTC; cdr3_aa: CSVVVGAHATNYGYTF
j_call: TRBJ1-2; clone_size: few; v_call: TRBV5-1; d_call: NA; cdr3_nt: TGCGCCAGTAGACAGGACAACTATGGCTACACCTTC; cdr3_aa: CASRQDNYGYTF
j_call: TRBJ2-7; clone_size: NA; v_call: TRBV10-3; d_call: NA; cdr3_nt: TGTGCCATCAGTGAGTCGATCGGGGCAGGAGGGGGATACGAGCAGTACTTC; cdr3_aa: CAISESIGAGGGYEQYF
j_call: TRBJ1-1; clone_size: NA; v_call: TRBV4-1; d_call: NA; cdr3_nt: TGCGCCAGCAGCCACCTTATTGACGGTGGGGCTTTCTTT; cdr3_aa: CASSHLIDGGAFF
j_call: TRBJ1-2; clone_size: NA; v_call: TRBV29-1; d_call: NA; cdr3_nt: TGCAGCGTTGAAGATCTTTACAGGGAGATAGATGGCTACACCTTC; cdr3_aa: CSVEDLYREIDGYTF
j_call: TRBJ1-5; clone_size: NA; v_call: TRBV25-1; d_call: TRBD1; cdr3_nt: TGTGCCAGCAGTGATCGGACAGGGCGACAGCCCCAGCATTTT; cdr3_aa: CASSDRTGRQPQHF
j_call: TRBJ1-2; clone_size: NA; v_call: TRBV27; d_call: NA; cdr3_nt: TGTGCCAGCAGTTCAACTATGACAGGCTATGGCTACACCTTC; cdr3_aa: CASSSTMTGYGYTF
j_call: TRBJ2-1; clone_size: medium-sized; v_call: TRBV10-3; d_call: TRBD2; cdr3_nt: TGTGCCATCAGTGAAGGGACTAGCGGGGGGCATGAGCAGTTCTTC; cdr3_aa: CAISEGTSGGHEQFF
j_call: TRBJ2-1; clone_size: NA; v_call: TRBV7-2; d_call: NA; cdr3_nt: TGTGCCAGCAGCTGGGGCATCCCGGGCGCCTACAATGAGCAGTTCTTC; cdr3_aa: CASSWGIPGAYNEQFF
j_call: TRBJ2-3; clone_size: NA; v_call: TRBV5-6; d_call: NA; cdr3_nt: TGTGCCAGCAGCCTCTTGCGCACAGATACGCAGTATTTT; cdr3_aa: CASSLLRTDTQYF
j_call: TRBJ2-1; clone_size: NA; v_call: TRBV7-8; d_call: TRBD1; cdr3_nt: TGTGCCAGCGGGGCAGGGGGACCAAATGAGCAGTTCTTC; cdr3_aa: CASGAGGPNEQFF
j_call: TRBJ2-5; clone_size: many; v_call: TRBV5-1; d_call: NA; cdr3_nt: TGCGCCAGCGGTATCCGGGGCTCGGGCCAACAAGAGACCCAGTACTTC; cdr3_aa: CASGIRGSGQQETQYF
j_call: TRBJ2-1; clone_size: NA; v_call: TRBV11-3; d_call: NA; cdr3_nt: TGTGCCAGCAGCTTACTTGGAGAGCAGTTCTTC; cdr3_aa: CASSLLGEQFF
j_call: TRBJ2-3; clone_size: NA; v_call: TRBV5-1; d_call: NA; cdr3_nt: TGCGCCAGCAGCTTGTACCAGAGGGTGACAGATACGCAGTATTTT; cdr3_aa: CASSLYQRVTDTQYF
j_call: TRBJ2-1; clone_size: NA; v_call: TRBV4-2; d_call: NA; cdr3_nt: TGTGCCAGCAGCCGATCGGGACCAAACGATGAGCAGTTCTTC; cdr3_aa: CASSRSGPNDEQFF
j_call: TRBJ1-6; clone_size: NA; v_call: TRBV13; d_call: TRBD1; cdr3_nt: TGTGCCAGCAGCTTAGACGGGACAGCTAATTCACCCCTCCACTTT; cdr3_aa: CASSLDGTANSPLHF
j_call: TRBJ1-3; clone_size: NA; v_call: TRBV4-3; d_call: TRBD1; cdr3_nt: TGCGCCAGCAGCCAAGTGACCGGGACAGGGCCTGGAAACACCATATATTTT; cdr3_aa: CASSQVTGTGPGNTIYF
j_call: TRBJ2-1; clone_size: NA; v_call: TRBV19; d_call: TRBD1; cdr3_nt: TGTGCCAGTACCCCCGCAACGAGACAGGGCAATGAGCAGTTCTTC; cdr3_aa: CASTPATRQGNEQFF
j_call: TRBJ2-7; clone_size: NA; v_call: TRBV5-5; d_call: NA; cdr3_nt: TGTGCCAGCAGCTTCGGCGGGACAACCTACGAGCAGTACTTC; cdr3_aa: CASSFGGTTYEQYF
j_call: TRBJ1-5; clone_size: NA; v_call: TRBV19; d_call: NA; cdr3_nt: TGTGCCAGTAGTATACCGGGGTTGGGGCCCCAGCATTTT; cdr3_aa: CASSIPGLGPQHF
j_call: TRBJ2-7; clone_size: once; v_call: TRBV13; d_call: TRBD1; cdr3_nt: TGTGCCAGCAGCTTACCGGGGACAGGGATGAACGAGCAGTACTTC; cdr3_aa: CASSLPGTGMNEQYF
j_call: TRBJ1-1; clone_size: NA; v_call: TRBV7-3; d_call: NA; cdr3_nt: TGTGCCAGCAGCACACAGGGTCTAGGGACTGAAGCTTTCTTT; cdr3_aa: CASSTQGLGTEAFF
j_call: TRBJ1-4; clone_size: NA; v_call: TRBV9; d_call: NA; cdr3_nt: TGTGCCAGCTCGAAGGGCGGGACTAATGAAAAACTGTTTTTT; cdr3_aa: CASSKGGTNEKLFF
j_call: TRBJ2-7; clone_size: NA; v_call: TRBV30; d_call: TRBD1; cdr3_nt: TGTGCCTGGGGGACAGGGGTCTACGAGCAGTACTTC; cdr3_aa: CAWGTGVYEQYF
j_call: TRBJ1-4; clone_size: NA; v_call: TRBV29-1; d_call: TRBD1; cdr3_nt: TGCAGCGTTACGGGGGGACAGGGGACAGAAAAACTGTTTTTT; cdr3_aa: CSVTGGQGTEKLFF
j_call: TRBJ2-7; clone_size: NA; v_call: TRBV4-3; d_call: TRBD2; cdr3_nt: TGCGCCAGCAGCCAAGATAACGGCGGGGGGAGAGGGCAGTACTTC; cdr3_aa: CASSQDNGGGRGQYF
j_call: TRBJ2-2; clone_size: NA; v_call: TRBV11-2; d_call: NA; cdr3_nt: TGTGCCAGCAGCTTAGACCAAAACACCGGGGAGCTGTTTTTT; cdr3_aa: CASSLDQNTGELFF
j_call: TRBJ2-7; clone_size: few; v_call: TRBV14; d_call: NA; cdr3_nt: TGTGCCAGCAGCTCGTTGGCCGCCTACGAGCAGTACTTC; cdr3_aa: CASSSLAAYEQYF
j_call: TRBJ1-2; clone_size: NA; v_call: TRBV29-1; d_call: NA; cdr3_nt: TGCAGCGTTGTCCTCCAGGCGCGGGGCTACACCTTC; cdr3_aa: CSVVLQARGYTF
j_call: TRBJ1-1; clone_size: NA; v_call: TRBV6-1; d_call: NA; cdr3_nt: TGTGCCAGCAGTGATTCCCGGGGCCGGGAGGCTTTCTTT; cdr3_aa: CASSDSRGREAFF
j_call: TRBJ1-1; clone_size: few; v_call: TRBV27; d_call: TRBD1; cdr3_nt: TGTGCCAGCAGTTTCCTCGGGACAGGGGACGCTTTCTTT; cdr3_aa: CASSFLGTGDAFF
j_call: TRBJ1-1; clone_size: NA; v_call: TRBV30; d_call: TRBD1; cdr3_nt: TGTGCCTGGACAGGGGGCGAAACTGAAGCTTTCTTT; cdr3_aa: CAWTGGETEAFF
j_call: TRBJ1-2; clone_size: once; v_call: TRBV19; d_call: NA; cdr3_nt: TGTGCCAGTATAGGGGGGAAGCGCTACACCTTC; cdr3_aa: CASIGGKRYTF
j_call: TRBJ1-1; clone_size: NA; v_call: TRBV29-1; d_call: NA; cdr3_nt: TGCAGCGTTAGGGGGGGTGACACTGAAGCTTTCTTT; cdr3_aa: CSVRGGDTEAFF
j_call: TRBJ2-5; clone_size: NA; v_call: TRBV9; d_call: TRBD2; cdr3_nt: TGTGCCAGCAGCGCCGGATTTAGCGGGGGTAATCAAGAGACCCAGTACTTC; cdr3_aa: CASSAGFSGGNQETQYF
j_call: TRBJ2-2; clone_size: few; v_call: TRBV11-2; d_call: NA; cdr3_nt: TGTGCCAGCAGACAAGGGGGTCGAGGGACCGGGGAGCTGTTTTTT; cdr3_aa: CASRQGGRGTGELFF
j_call: TRBJ1-2; clone_size: NA; v_call: TRBV4-3; d_call: NA; cdr3_nt: TGCGCCAGCAGCCAAGTACAAGAAAATGGCTACACCTTC; cdr3_aa: CASSQVQENGYTF
j_call: TRBJ2-6; clone_size: NA; v_call: TRBV9; d_call: TRBD1; cdr3_nt: TGTGCCAGCAGCCTCAGACAGGGGAACTCTGGGGCCAACGTCCTGACTTTC; cdr3_aa: CASSLRQGNSGANVLTF